These 18 T cell receptor beta chains were sequenced from one sample in a study of blood T cell repertoires in COVID-19. Assay used: immunoSEQ multiplex PCR; TCRdb lists only in-frame clones, some missing. The sample holds 65,000 to 70,000 clones, approximately 83% seen once. Sequencing input: peripheral blood. The receptors come from a middle-aged man with COVID-19, enrolled during active disease.

V usage is TRBV3-1 (or the pseudogene TRBV3-2) and J usage is TRBJ1-2; D perhaps matches TRBD1 (6 bases). Trimming took off 1 base at V and 3 bases at J, with 9 bases between the two ends. CDR1 is LGHDT, CDR2 YNNKEL, per germline (reference sequence). The CDR3 is 14 residues long. The CDR3 coding sequence is TGTGCCAGCAGCCAAGGGACAGTTTACTATGGCTACACCTTC. It yields the protein CASSQGTVYYGYTF.

This rearrangement joins TRBV6-5 to TRBJ1-1, with D possibly TRBD1 on 6 matching bases. This CDR3 has 15 residues. Germline V gene sequence: CDR1 MNHEY, CDR2 SVGAGI. V lost 6 bases and J 3 bases, leaving 17 bases between the germline ends. The CDR3 here is CASSQTGRDDTEAFF. The CDR3 nucleotides read TGTGCCAGCAGCCAAACAGGGAGAGACGACACTGAAGCTTTCTTT.

DNA for the CDR3: TGTGCCAGCAGTTACGGTGGGGGCGACTACGAGCAGTACTTC. This codes for CASSYGGGDYEQYF. The chain is built from TRBV6-5 and TRBJ2-7, with D possibly being TRBD1 (6 bases). V lost 2 bases and J lost 3, with 11 bases in between. CDR3 length: 14 residues. The germline CDR1 and CDR2 sequences are MNHEY and SVGAGI.

The chain couples TRBV19 to TRBJ2-1, with a tentative D call TRBD1 (6 bases). V shed 3 bases and J shed 7 bases, with 10 bases lying between them. In germline, CDR1 is LNHDA, CDR2 SQIVND (reference sequence). This CDR3 is built from 13 residues. CDR3 loop: CASSIEQGNEQFF. The CDR3 DNA reads TGTGCCAGTAGTATTGAGCAGGGGAATGAGCAGTTCTTC. The whole variable domain, filled in from reference TRBV19 and TRBJ2-1, reads DGGITQSPKYLFRKEGQNVTLSCEQNLNHDAMYWYRQDPGQGLRLIYYSQIVNDFQKGDIAEGYSVSREKKESFPLTVTSAQKNPTAFYLCASSIEQGNEQFFGPGTRLTVL.

The V call is TRBV2, the J call TRBJ2-1; 9 positions match TRBD1. With V trimmed by 2 bases and J by 9 bases, 5 bases remained unmatched. From germline, CDR1 is SNHLY and CDR2 FYNNEI. The CDR3 is 14 residues long. The CDR3 bases are TGTGCCAGCAGTGAACCCCGGGACAGGGTTGAGCAGTTCTTC. Residues: CASSEPRDRVEQFF.

CDR3 DNA: TGCAGTGCTAGTGTGACTAGCGGATCCCCTAGCACAGATACGCAGTATTTT. It is translated as CSASVTSGSPSTDTQYF. The J gene is TRBJ2-3, the V gene TRBV20-1; 9 nucleotides align to TRBD2. Germline loops: CDR1 DFQATT, CDR2 SNEGSKA (reference sequence). CDR3 size: 17 residues. Trimming cost V 3 bases and J 0 bases; bases outside gene matches: 10.

The chain is built from TRBV11-3 and TRBJ2-1, with 11 bases identical to TRBD2. CDR1 is SGHNT, CDR2 YENEEA, per germline. There are 17 residues in the CDR3. The ends lost 3 bases at V and 6 bases at J; junction bases unmatched: 10. CDR3 amino acids: CASSFDATSGVLNEQFF. The CDR3 DNA follows: TGTGCCAGCAGCTTCGACGCGACTAGCGGGGTTCTCAATGAGCAGTTCTTC.

J is TRBJ2-3 and V is TRBV3-1 (or the pseudogene TRBV3-2); TRBD2 agrees at 11 bases. CDR1 and CDR2 from the germline V gene are LGHDT and YNNKEL (reference sequence). This CDR3 is 19 amino acids long. The V segment lost 3 bases and the J segment 1 base; nucleotides outside the gene matches: 12. This chain's CDR3 is CASSHDLVAGGPGTDTQYF. DNA for the CDR3: TGTGCCAGCAGCCACGATCTTGTAGCGGGGGGGCCCGGCACAGATACGCAGTATTTT.

The rearrangement links TRBV19 to TRBJ2-3; TRBD2 agrees at 12 bases. The trim removed 4 bases at V and 3 bases at J, leaving 2 bases unmatched. The CDR3 has 15 residues. Germline CDR1 and CDR2: LNHDA and SQIVND (reference sequence). CDR3 amino acids: CASSRLAGATDTQYF. DNA for the CDR3: TGTGCCAGTAGTAGACTAGCGGGGGCTACAGATACGCAGTATTTT.

CDR3 sequence (DNA): TGTGCCTGGAGTGTACAGGGTGGCTACACCTTC. This gives the protein CAWSVQGGYTF. The chain recombines TRBV30 with TRBJ1-2; possible D gene TRBD1, 6 bases. This CDR3 is built from 11 residues. The V gene lost 0 bases and the J gene lost 7 bases, with 6 bases spanning the gap. The germline V gene has CDR1 GTSNPN and CDR2 SVGIG (reference sequence).

The chain carries TRBV5-6 and TRBJ2-3, with D uncertain. Trimming removed 6 bases at V and 6 bases at J, with 11 bases between. This CDR3 has 12 residues. CDR1 is SGHDT and CDR2 is YYEEEE in the germline V gene. In DNA, the CDR3 is TGTGCCAGCAATAGCTATGGGGATACGCAGTATTTT. It translates to CASNSYGDTQYF. The complete variable domain, with remaining parts taken from reference TRBV5-6 and TRBJ2-3, reads DAGVTQSPTHLIKTRGQQVTLRCSPKSGHDTVSWYQQALGQGPQFIFQYYEEEERQRGNFPDRFSGHQFPNYSSELNVNALLLGDSALYLCASNSYGDTQYFGPGTRLTVL.

Note on this clone: The sample contains more than one DNA sequence encoding this CDR3. The chain employs TRBV30 and TRBJ2-7; D is possibly TRBD2 (5 bases). V lost 5 bases and J 3 bases, leaving 5 bases between the germline ends. Germline V gene sequence: CDR1 GTSNPN, CDR2 SVGIG (reference sequence). This CDR3 contains 10 residues. The CDR3 here is CAWGLYEQYF. The CDR3 nucleotides read TGTGCCTGGGGACTCTACGAGCAGTACTTC.

This chain links TRBV9 with TRBJ2-1; 9 nucleotides line up with TRBD2. The CDR3 sequence is 17 residues long. The J segment lost 0 bases and the V segment lost 0 bases, leaving 4 bases of the junction unmatched. Germline V gives CDR1 SGDLS, CDR2 YYNGEE. DNA for the CDR3: TGTGCCAGCAGCGTAGAGGGACTAGCCACCTCCTACAATGAGCAGTTCTTC. Its translation: CASSVEGLATSYNEQFF.

The rearrangement links TRBV7-9 to TRBJ2-3, with TRBD2 identical over 13 bases. J was trimmed by 2 bases and V by 5 bases; bases with no gene match: 7. The CDR3 sequence is 17 residues long. Germline V gene data show CDR1 as SEHNR and CDR2 as FQNEAQ (reference sequence). The CDR3 is CASSQRGLAGNTDTQYF. CDR3 sequence (DNA): TGTGCCAGCAGCCAAAGGGGACTAGCGGGGAACACAGATACGCAGTATTTT.

The V and J genes are TRBV4-1 and TRBJ1-4, with 7 bases aligning to TRBD1. The germline CDR1 and CDR2 sequences are MGHRA and YSYEKL. J was trimmed by 7 bases and V by 6 bases; bases with no gene match: 8. CDR3 length: 14 amino acids. This chain's CDR3 is CASRRTGGGEKLFF. CDR3 nucleotide sequence: TGCGCCAGCAGACGGACAGGTGGGGGTGAAAAACTGTTTTTT.

CDR3 DNA sequence: TGCGCCCCCTACGAGGGGACTAGAGAAGAGACCCAGTACTTC. As protein: CAPYEGTREETQYF. This chain joins TRBV23-1 and TRBJ2-5; 8 bases agree with TRBD2. Being an ORF, TRBV23-1 has a function that is uncertain. V lost 11 bases and J lost 3; bases outside the gene matches: 11. The CDR3 has 14 amino acids.

V gene TRBV7-9 combines with J gene TRBJ2-5; a weak D match, TRBD2 (5 bases). CDR3 length: 11 residues. CDR1 and CDR2 from the germline V gene are SEHNR and FQNEAQ (reference sequence). V lost 8 bases to trimming and J lost 5 bases, with 9 bases between them. Here the CDR3 reads CASERDETQYF. The CDR3 DNA reads as TGTGCCAGCGAGAGGGATGAGACCCAGTACTTC.

This clone was observed a handful of times. This sequence joins TRBV10-3 and TRBJ2-1; 10 positions match TRBD1. The V gene end was trimmed by 7 bases and the J gene end by 0 bases; junction bases not matched to a gene: 6. CDR1 ENHRY and CDR2 SYGVKD come from the germline V gene. The CDR3 contains 16 residues. CDR3 sequence (DNA): TGTGCCATCAAGGAGGACAGGGGGAGCTCCTACAATGAGCAGTTCTTC. Encoded protein: CAIKEDRGSSYNEQFF.